This T cell receptor beta chain comes out of a study of cytomegalovirus exposure and HLA in healthy donors. Germline values: CDR1 WSHSY, CDR2 SAAADI. This CDR3 is built from 16 residues. After removal of 0 bases from V and 2 bases from J, the junction contained 2 bases not matched to a gene. PCR amplification relied on 60 Vbeta primers (plus 13 Jbeta primers). Measured with immunoSEQ multiplex PCR; TCRdb has only the in-frame clones, and not every one. Here the sample spans 110,000 to 150,000 clones, around 79% being singletons. Ten or more counts support this clone. Sample: PBMCs. The sequence was obtained from a man younger than 30 in good health and CMV-seronegative. The chain is built from TRBV10-2 and TRBJ2-2; 8 bases map to TRBD2. The CDR3 loop is CASSESRGVNTGELFF. In DNA form, the CDR3 reads TGCGCCAGCAGTGAGTCGCGGGGGGTTAACACCGGGGAGCTGTTTTTT.